The present TCR beta chain was sequenced within a study of spatial heterogeneity in lung cancer. V lost 0 bases and J lost 5; bases outside the gene matches: 5. The CDR3 sequence is 15 residues long. The V gene's germline CDR1 is SGDLS and CDR2 YYNGEE. The time point is: sample taken at primary tumor resection. TCRdb re-called the 5' RACE reads through MiXCR, storing one row per CDR3 protein. This sample carries 40,000 or so distinct CDR3 sequences, around 7.5% of them seen once, and the ten largest clones take under 30%. The chain recombines TRBV9 with TRBJ2-1, with 7 nucleotides matching TRBD2. The sequencing used PBMCs, collected at surgery. The sequence was obtained from a male donor with early-stage non-small cell lung cancer. CDR3 nucleotides: TGTGCCAGCAGCGTAGGTCCAGCGGGAAACAATGAGCAGTTCTTC. Translation: CASSVGPAGNNEQFF.